This T cell receptor (beta chain) is from a study of human T cells and chemical hapten exposure. Turning to the study itself: Enrolled patients were predominantly female and had alopecia areata, totalis or universalis.

Time point noted: patch test 3, about 24 weeks after DPC sensitization. As to treatment: therapeutic diphenylcyclopropenone sensitization with weekly scalp DPC. Individual cDNA molecules in this library carried unique molecular identifiers. MiXCR, applied by TCRdb to the RACE reads, yields one record per CDR3 protein. The sample has just over 95,000 distinct CDR3 sequences, around a quarter seen once. The CDR3 runs to 15 residues. V shed 5 bases and J shed 5 bases, with 16 bases lying between them. In germline, CDR1 is LNHNV, CDR2 YYDKDF (reference sequence). This TCR came from a man aged 35-49 years with alopecia areata. Some clones in this sample may be carry-over from other donors' samples. The source was whole blood, collected in connection with sensitization to the hapten diphenylcyclopropenone (DPC). The chain combines TRBV15 with TRBJ2-1; TRBD1 is a possible D gene (5 bases). CDR3 nucleotides: TGTGCCACCAGCGGAACAGGTTTAGGTAACAATGAGCAGTTCTTC. Protein: CATSGTGLGNNEQFF.